These 9 T cell receptor beta chains originate from one sample sequenced in a study of T-cell memory formation after mild COVID-19. A single record per CDR3 protein comes from TCRdb applying MiXCR to the 5' RACE reads. This sample yields about 240,000 distinct CDR3 sequences, of which roughly 10% are seen a single time; 20% to 25% belongs to the top ten. The specimen was PBMCs or a T cell subset sorted from them (not recorded which). These receptors all stem from a man between 18 and 29 years old who had mild COVID-19 (a few samples of this study predate the infection). Cell type and time point are not known.

There are a few counts of this clonotype. The J gene is TRBJ1-1, the V gene TRBV6-6; D might be TRBD1 (5 bases). This CDR3 is 16 amino acids long. Trimming cost V 5 bases and J 1 base, with 17 bases left between them. From germline, CDR1 is MNHNY and CDR2 SVGAGI (reference sequence). The CDR3 loop reads CASSASSGTENTEAFF. The CDR3 DNA is TGTGCCAGCAGTGCTTCTTCAGGGACGGAGAACACTGAAGCTTTCTTT.

This clonotype was seen a handful of times. The chain recombines TRBV5-5 with TRBJ2-1, with D perhaps TRBD2 (6 bases). The CDR3 runs to 17 residues. The V and J ends lost 0 bases and 3 bases respectively, with 16 bases between them. Germline V gives CDR1 SGHKS, CDR2 YYEKEE (reference sequence). The CDR3 here is CASSLERGSLSYNEQFF. The CDR3 DNA sequence: TGTGCCAGCAGCTTGGAACGGGGGTCACTCAGCTACAATGAGCAGTTCTTC.

In this sample, this clonotype turned up a few times. The chain has TRBV4-3 and TRBJ1-2, with TRBD1 matching over 9 bases. The germline CDR1 and CDR2 sequences are LGHNA and YSLEER. V was pared by 4 bases and J by 4 bases, with 4 bases of the junction left unmatched. There are 14 residues in the CDR3. DNA for the CDR3: TGCGCCAGCAGCCGGGGACAGGGAGGCTATGGCTACACCTTC. This translates into CASSRGQGGYGYTF.

The chain recombines TRBV28 with TRBJ2-2, with D perhaps assigned TRBD1 or TRBD2 (5 bases each). The CDR3 contains 16 residues. Germline values: CDR1 MDHEN, CDR2 SYDVKM. Deletions cut 5 bases from V and 3 bases from J, with 16 bases between. The CDR3 DNA is TGTGCCAGCAGTCCCCGCCCGGGACGGGACACCGGGGAGCTGTTTTTT. The encoded protein is CASSPRPGRDTGELFF.

This clonotype showed up just a few times. This rearrangement joins TRBV5-1 to TRBJ2-1; D possibly corresponds to TRBD2 (5 bases). Trimming took off 4 bases at V and 8 bases at J, with 22 bases between the two ends. Germline V gene data show CDR1 as SGHRS and CDR2 as YFSETQ. The length of the CDR3 is 16 residues. CDR3 residues: CASSPEVGRAGDEQFF. The CDR3, as DNA: TGCGCCAGCAGCCCGGAGGTGGGCAGAGCCGGCGATGAGCAGTTCTTC.

V gene TRBV11-2 combines with J gene TRBJ2-5; no definite D call. The V and J ends lost 6 bases and 5 bases respectively, with 7 bases between them. The CDR3 is 11 amino acids. Germline CDR1 and CDR2: SGHAT and FQNNGV. CDR3 sequence reads: CASSWLETQYF. DNA of the CDR3: TGTGCCAGCAGTTGGTTGGAGACCCAGTACTTC.

The gene calls are TRBV20-1 and TRBJ2-5, with 9 nucleotides matching TRBD2. V shed 1 base and J 2 bases; nucleotides not matched to a gene: 2. The CDR3 runs to 14 residues. Germline V gene sequence: CDR1 DFQATT, CDR2 SNEGSKA (reference sequence). This chain's CDR3 is CSARGGGGQETQYF. The CDR3 DNA reads as TGCAGTGCTAGAGGCGGGGGGGGTCAAGAGACCCAGTACTTC.

This clonotype was seen a few times. Here the CDR3 DNA reads TGTGCCAGCAGCCAAGATGGCCAGCCCCAGCATTTT. Translation gives CASSQDGQPQHF. The chain combines TRBV4-2 with TRBJ1-5; D is ambiguous. V lost 0 bases and J lost 7, with 4 bases in between. Germline V gene lookup returns CDR1 LGHNA and CDR2 YNFKEQ. CDR3 length: 12 amino acids.

This clonotype was detected only a few times. The rearrangement links TRBV20-1 to TRBJ1-2; D might be TRBD1 (5 bases). This CDR3 comprises 16 residues. Between the trimmed V and J ends, which lost 2 bases and 1 base, there was a span of 17 bases. Germline CDR1 is DFQATT and CDR2 is SNEGSKA (reference sequence). The CDR3 region has the DNA TGCAGTGCTAGACCTACGCCGGGACTGATTAACTATGGCTACACCTTC. Its protein product is CSARPTPGLINYGYTF.